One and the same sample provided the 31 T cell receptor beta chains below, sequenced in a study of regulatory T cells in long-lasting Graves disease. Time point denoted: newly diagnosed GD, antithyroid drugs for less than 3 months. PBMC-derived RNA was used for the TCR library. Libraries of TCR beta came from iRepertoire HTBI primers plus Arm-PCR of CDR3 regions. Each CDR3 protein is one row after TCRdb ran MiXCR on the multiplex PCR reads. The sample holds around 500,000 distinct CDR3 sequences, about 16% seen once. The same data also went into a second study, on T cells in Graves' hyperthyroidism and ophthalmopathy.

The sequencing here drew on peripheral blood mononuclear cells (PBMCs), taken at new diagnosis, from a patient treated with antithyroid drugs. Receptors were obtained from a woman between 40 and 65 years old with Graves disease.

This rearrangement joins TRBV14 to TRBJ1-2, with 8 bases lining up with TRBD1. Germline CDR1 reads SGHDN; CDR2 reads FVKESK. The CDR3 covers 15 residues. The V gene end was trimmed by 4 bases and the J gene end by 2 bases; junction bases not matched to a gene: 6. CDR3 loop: CASSPGTGRNYGYTF. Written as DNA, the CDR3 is TGTGCCAGCAGCCCGGGGACAGGCCGGAACTATGGCTACACCTTC. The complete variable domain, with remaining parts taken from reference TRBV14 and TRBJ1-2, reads EAGVTQFPSHSVIEKGQTVTLRCDPISGHDNLYWYRRVMGKEIKFLLHFVKESKQDESGMPNNRFLAERTGGTYSTLKVQPAELEDSGVYFCASSPGTGRNYGYTFGSGTRLTVV.

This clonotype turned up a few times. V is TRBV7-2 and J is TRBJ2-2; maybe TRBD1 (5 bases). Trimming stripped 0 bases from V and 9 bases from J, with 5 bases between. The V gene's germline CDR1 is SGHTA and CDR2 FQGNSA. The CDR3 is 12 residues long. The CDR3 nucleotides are TGTGCCAGCAGCTTAGCGGGGCGGGAGCTGTTTTTT. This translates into CASSLAGRELFF.

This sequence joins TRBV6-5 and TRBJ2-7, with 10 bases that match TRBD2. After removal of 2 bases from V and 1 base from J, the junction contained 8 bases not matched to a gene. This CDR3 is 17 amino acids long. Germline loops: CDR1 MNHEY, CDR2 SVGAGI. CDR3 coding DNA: TGTGCCAGCAGTTACGGGGGTCTAGCGGGGGAGTCCTACGAGCAGTACTTC. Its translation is CASSYGGLAGESYEQYF.

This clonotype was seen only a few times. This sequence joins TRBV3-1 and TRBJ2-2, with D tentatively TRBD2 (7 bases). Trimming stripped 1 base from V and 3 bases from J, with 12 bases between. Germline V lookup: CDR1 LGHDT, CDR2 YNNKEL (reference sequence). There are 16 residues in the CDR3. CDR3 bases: TGTGCCAGCAGCCAAGGCGGGGGCCTCGACACCGGGGAGCTGTTTTTT. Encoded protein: CASSQGGGLDTGELFF.

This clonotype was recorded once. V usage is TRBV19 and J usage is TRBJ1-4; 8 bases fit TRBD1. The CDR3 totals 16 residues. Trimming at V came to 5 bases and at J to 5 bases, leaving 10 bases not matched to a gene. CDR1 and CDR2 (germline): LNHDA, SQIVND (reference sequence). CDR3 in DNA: TGTGCCAGTAGTTCTGGTTGGGCAGGGGGCAATGAAAAACTGTTTTTT. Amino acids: CASSSGWAGGNEKLFF.

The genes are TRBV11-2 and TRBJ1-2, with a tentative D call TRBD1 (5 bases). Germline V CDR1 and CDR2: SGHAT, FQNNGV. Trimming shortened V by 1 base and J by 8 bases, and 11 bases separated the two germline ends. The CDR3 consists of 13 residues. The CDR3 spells CASSLVSWDGYTF. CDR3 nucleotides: TGTGCCAGCAGCTTAGTATCTTGGGACGGCTACACCTTC.

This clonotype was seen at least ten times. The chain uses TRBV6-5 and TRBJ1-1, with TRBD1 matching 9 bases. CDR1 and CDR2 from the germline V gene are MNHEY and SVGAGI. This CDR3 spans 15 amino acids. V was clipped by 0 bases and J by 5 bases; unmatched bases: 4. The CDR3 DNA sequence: TGTGCCAGCAGTTACTCGGGACAGGGAGGAACTGAAGCTTTCTTT. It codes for CASSYSGQGGTEAFF.

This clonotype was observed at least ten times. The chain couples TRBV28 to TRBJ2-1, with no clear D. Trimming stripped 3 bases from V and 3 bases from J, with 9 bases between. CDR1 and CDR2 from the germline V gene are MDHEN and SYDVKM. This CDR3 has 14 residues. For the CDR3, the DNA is TGTGCCAGCAGTTTCCTGGGTGACTACAATGAGCAGTTCTTC. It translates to CASSFLGDYNEQFF.

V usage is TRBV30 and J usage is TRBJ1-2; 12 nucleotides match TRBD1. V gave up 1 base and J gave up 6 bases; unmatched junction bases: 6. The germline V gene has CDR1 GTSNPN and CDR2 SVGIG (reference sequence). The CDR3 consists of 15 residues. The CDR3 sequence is CAWSAWDRGRDGYTF. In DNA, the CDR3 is TGTGCCTGGAGTGCCTGGGACAGGGGGCGCGATGGCTACACCTTC. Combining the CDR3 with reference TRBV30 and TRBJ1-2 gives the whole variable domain SQTIHQWPATLVQPVGSPLSLECTVEGTSNPNLYWYRQAAGRGLQLLFYSVGIGQISSEVPQNLSASRPQDRQFILSSKKLLLSDSGFYLCAWSAWDRGRDGYTFGSGTRLTVV.

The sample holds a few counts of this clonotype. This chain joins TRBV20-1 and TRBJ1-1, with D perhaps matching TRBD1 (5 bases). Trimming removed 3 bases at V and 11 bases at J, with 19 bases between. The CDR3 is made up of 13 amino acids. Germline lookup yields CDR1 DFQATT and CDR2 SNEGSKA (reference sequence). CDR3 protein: CSARATGTKEAFF. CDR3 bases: TGCAGTGCTAGGGCTACCGGGACGAAGGAGGCTTTCTTT.

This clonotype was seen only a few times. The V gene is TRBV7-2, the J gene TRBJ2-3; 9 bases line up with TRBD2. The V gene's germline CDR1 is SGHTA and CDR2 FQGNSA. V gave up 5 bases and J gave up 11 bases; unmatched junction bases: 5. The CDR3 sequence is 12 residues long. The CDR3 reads CASSPGLAKQYF. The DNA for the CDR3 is TGTGCCAGCAGCCCCGGACTAGCGAAGCAGTATTTT.

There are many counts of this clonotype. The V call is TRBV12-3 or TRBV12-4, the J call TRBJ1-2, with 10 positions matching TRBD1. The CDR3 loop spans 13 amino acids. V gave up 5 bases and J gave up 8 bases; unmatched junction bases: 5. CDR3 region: CASSRQGAEGYTF. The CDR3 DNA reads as TGTGCCAGCAGTAGACAGGGGGCGGAAGGCTACACCTTC.

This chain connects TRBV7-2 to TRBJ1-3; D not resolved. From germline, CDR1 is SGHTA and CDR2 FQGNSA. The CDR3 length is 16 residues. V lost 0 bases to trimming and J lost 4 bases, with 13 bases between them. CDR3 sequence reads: CASSLAVLRTGNTIYF. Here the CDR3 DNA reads TGTGCCAGCAGCTTAGCCGTCCTCCGTACCGGAAACACCATATATTTT.

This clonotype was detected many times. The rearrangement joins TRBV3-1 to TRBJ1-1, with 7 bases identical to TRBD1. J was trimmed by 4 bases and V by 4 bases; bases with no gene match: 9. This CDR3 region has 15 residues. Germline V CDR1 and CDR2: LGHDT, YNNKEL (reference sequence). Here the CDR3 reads CASSRNTGVSTEAFF. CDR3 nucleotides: TGTGCCAGCAGCCGTAACACAGGGGTGAGCACTGAAGCTTTCTTT.

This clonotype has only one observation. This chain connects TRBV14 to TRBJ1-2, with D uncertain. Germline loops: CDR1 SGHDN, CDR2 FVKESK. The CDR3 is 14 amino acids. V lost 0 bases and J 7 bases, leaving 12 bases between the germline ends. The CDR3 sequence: CASSQDRIGLGYTF. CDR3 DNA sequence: TGTGCCAGCAGCCAAGATCGGATAGGGCTTGGCTACACCTTC.

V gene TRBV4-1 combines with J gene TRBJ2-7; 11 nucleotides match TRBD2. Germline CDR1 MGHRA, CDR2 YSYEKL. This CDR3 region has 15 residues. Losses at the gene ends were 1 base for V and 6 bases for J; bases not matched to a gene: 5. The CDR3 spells CASSQGTSGLGEQYF. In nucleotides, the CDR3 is TGCGCCAGCAGCCAAGGGACTAGCGGGCTGGGCGAGCAGTACTTC.

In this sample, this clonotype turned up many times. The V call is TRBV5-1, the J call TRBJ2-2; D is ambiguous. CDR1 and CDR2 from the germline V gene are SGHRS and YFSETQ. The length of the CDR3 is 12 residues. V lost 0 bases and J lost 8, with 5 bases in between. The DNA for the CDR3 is TGCGCCAGCAGCTTGGAAAGGGGGGAGCTGTTTTTT. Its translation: CASSLERGELFF.

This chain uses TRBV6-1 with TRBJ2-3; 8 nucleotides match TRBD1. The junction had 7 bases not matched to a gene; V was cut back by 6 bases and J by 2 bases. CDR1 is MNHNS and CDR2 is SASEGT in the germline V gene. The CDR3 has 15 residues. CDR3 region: CASSTGQGNTDTQYF. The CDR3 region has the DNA TGTGCCAGCAGCACAGGACAGGGTAACACAGATACGCAGTATTTT.

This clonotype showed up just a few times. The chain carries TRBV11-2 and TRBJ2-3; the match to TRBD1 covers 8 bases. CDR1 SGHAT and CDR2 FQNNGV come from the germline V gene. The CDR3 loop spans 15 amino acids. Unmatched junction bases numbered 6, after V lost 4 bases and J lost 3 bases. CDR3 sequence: CASSSRTGRTDTQYF. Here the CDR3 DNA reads TGTGCCAGCAGCTCCCGGACAGGGCGTACAGATACGCAGTATTTT.

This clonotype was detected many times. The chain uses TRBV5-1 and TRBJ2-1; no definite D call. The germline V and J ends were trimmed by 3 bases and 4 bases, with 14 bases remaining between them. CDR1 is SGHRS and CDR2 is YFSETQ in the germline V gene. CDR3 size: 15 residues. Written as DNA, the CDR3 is TGCGCCAGCAGCTCCTATTCAGAGACGTACAATGAGCAGTTCTTC. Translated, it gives CASSSYSETYNEQFF. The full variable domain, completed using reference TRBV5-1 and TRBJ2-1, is KAGVTQTPRYLIKTRGQQVTLSCSPISGHRSVSWYQQTPGQGLQFLFEYFSETQRNKGNFPGRFSGRQFSNSRSEMNVSTLELGDSALYLCASSSYSETYNEQFFGPGTRLTVL.

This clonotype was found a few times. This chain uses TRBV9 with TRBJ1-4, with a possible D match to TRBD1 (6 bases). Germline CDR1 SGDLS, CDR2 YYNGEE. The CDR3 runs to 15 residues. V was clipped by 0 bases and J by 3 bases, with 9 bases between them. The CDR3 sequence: CASSVGWGPNEKLFF. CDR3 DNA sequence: TGTGCCAGCAGCGTAGGTTGGGGGCCTAATGAAAAACTGTTTTTT.

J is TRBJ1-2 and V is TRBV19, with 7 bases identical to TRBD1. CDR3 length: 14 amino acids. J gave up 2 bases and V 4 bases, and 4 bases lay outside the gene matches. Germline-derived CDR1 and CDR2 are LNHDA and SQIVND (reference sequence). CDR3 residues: CASSTGTENYGYTF. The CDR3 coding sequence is TGTGCCAGTAGTACGGGGACAGAAAACTATGGCTACACCTTC.

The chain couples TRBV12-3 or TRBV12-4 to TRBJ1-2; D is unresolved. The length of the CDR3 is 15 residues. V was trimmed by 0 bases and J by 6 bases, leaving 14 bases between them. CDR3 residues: CASSLAPARWDGYTF. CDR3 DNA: TGTGCCAGCAGTTTAGCCCCAGCCCGGTGGGATGGCTACACCTTC.

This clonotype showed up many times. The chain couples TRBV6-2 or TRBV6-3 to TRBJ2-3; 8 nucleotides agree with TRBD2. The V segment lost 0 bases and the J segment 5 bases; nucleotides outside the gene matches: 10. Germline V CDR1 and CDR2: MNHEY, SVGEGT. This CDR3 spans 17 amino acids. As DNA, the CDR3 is TGTGCCAGCAGTTACTCGAGGTCGGGGGGGCGCGGAGATACGCAGTATTTT. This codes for CASSYSRSGGRGDTQYF.

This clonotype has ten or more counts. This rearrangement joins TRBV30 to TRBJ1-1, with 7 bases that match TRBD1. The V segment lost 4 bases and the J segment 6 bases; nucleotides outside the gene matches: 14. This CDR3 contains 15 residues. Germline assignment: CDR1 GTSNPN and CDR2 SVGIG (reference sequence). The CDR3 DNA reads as TGTGCCTGGAAGGACAGGTTGAGGGGAATCGCTGAAGCTTTCTTT. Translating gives CAWKDRLRGIAEAFF.

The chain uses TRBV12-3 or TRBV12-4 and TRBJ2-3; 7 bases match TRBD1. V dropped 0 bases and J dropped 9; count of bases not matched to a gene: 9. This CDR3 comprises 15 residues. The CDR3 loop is CASSLAGTASTTQYF. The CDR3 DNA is TGTGCCAGCAGTTTAGCCGGGACAGCATCGACAACGCAGTATTTT.

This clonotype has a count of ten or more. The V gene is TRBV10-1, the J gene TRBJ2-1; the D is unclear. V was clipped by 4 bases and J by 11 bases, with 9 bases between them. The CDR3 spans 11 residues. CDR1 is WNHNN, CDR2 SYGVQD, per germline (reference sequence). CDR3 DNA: TGCGCCAGCAGTGCTGACAAGAAGCAGTTCTTC. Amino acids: CASSADKKQFF.

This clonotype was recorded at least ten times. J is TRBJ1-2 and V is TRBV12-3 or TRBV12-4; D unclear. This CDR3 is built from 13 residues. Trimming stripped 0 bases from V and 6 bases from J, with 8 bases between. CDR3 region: CASSLASKNGYTF. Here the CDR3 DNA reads TGTGCCAGCAGTTTAGCGAGTAAAAATGGCTACACCTTC.

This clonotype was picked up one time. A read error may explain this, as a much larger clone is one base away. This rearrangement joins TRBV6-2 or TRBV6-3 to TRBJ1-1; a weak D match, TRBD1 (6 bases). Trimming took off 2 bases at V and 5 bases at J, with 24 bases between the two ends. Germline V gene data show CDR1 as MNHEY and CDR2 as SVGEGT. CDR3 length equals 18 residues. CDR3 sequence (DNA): TGTGCCAGCAGTTACCGGGTTGGGGGGGCTGATCTCCGGACTGAAGCTTTCTTT. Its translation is CASSYRVGGADLRTEAFF.

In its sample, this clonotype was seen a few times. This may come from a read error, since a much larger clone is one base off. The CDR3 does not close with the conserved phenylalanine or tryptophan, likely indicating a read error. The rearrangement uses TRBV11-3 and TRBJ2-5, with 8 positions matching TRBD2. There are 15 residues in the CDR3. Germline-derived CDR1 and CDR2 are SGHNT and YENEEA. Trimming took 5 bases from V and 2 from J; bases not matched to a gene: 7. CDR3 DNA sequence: TGTGCCAGCAGCGCTCGGGCGGGGGGACAAGAGACCCAGTACCTC. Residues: CASSARAGGQETQYL.

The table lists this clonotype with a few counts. This chain's CDR3 is CASVGGGTGNTIYF. The CDR3 DNA sequence: TGTGCCAGCGTAGGGGGGGGGACTGGAAACACCATATATTTT. The rearrangement uses TRBV28 and TRBJ1-3; TRBD1 is a possible D gene (6 bases). V was pared by 8 bases and J by 2 bases, with 13 bases between. The germline CDR1 and CDR2 sequences are MDHEN and SYDVKM. The CDR3 is 14 residues long.